These 21 T cell receptor beta chains originate from one sample sequenced in a study of human T cells and chemical hapten exposure. Each CDR3 protein gets one entry after TCRdb re-called the RACE reads with MiXCR. The sample has 80,000 or so distinct CDR3 sequences; about 11% are singletons. This sample's time point: patch test 1, 2 weeks after DPC sensitization. Treatment denoted: therapeutic diphenylcyclopropenone sensitization with weekly scalp DPC. The sequencing here drew on whole blood, taken in connection with sensitization to the hapten diphenylcyclopropenone (DPC). The origin of the receptors is a woman aged 50 to 65 with alopecia areata. Some clones in this sample may be carry-over from other donors' samples.

V gene TRBV28 combines with J gene TRBJ2-2; 9 nucleotides align to TRBD2. The CDR3 runs 24 residues. Germline V CDR1 and CDR2: MDHEN, SYDVKM. Losses at the gene ends were 5 bases for V and 4 bases for J; bases not matched to a gene: 32. The CDR3 nucleotides read TGTGCCAGCAGTGCCCAACCGACTAAGAGAAAGCGGGAGGACGTTTCAAGTAGCACCGGGGAGCTGTTTTTT. Protein sequence: CASSAQPTKRKREDVSSSTGELFF. Complete variable domain (other parts from reference TRBV28 and TRBJ2-2): DVKVTQSSRYLVKRTGEKVFLECVQDMDHENMFWYRQDPGLGLRLIYFSYDVKMKEKGDIPEGYSVSREKKERFSLILESASTNQTSMYLCASSAQPTKRKREDVSSSTGELFFGEGSRLTVL.

The sample holds many counts of this clonotype. V gene TRBV20-1 combines with J gene TRBJ2-5; TRBD1 matches at 8 bases. The CDR3 has 15 residues. V was pared by 0 bases and J by 1 base, with 4 bases of the junction left unmatched. Germline assignment: CDR1 DFQATT and CDR2 SNEGSKA (reference sequence). The DNA of the CDR3 is TGCAGTGCTAGAGAGGACAGGGCCATCCAAGAGACCCAGTACTTC. Amino acid sequence: CSAREDRAIQETQYF.

This clonotype has a count of ten or more. V gene TRBV6-2 or TRBV6-3 combines with J gene TRBJ1-1, with unresolved D. CDR1 is MNHEY and CDR2 is SVGEGT in the germline V gene. The length of the CDR3 is 12 residues. With 5 bases removed from V and 5 bases from J, the gap between germline ends came to 9 bases. This chain's CDR3 is CASSHQRTEAFF. In nucleotides, the CDR3 is TGTGCCAGCAGTCATCAGCGTACTGAAGCTTTCTTT.

This chain joins TRBV28 and TRBJ1-1; D not resolved. The CDR3 contains 15 residues. Germline V gene sequence: CDR1 MDHEN, CDR2 SYDVKM. Trimming cost V 6 bases and J 0 bases, with 14 bases left between them. CDR3 bases: TGTGCCAGCAGCCCGCCCTTCTCAATGAACACTGAAGCTTTCTTT. Its protein product is CASSPPFSMNTEAFF.

The gene calls are TRBV2 and TRBJ1-6, with 8 bases matching TRBD1. The germline CDR1 and CDR2 sequences are SNHLY and FYNNEI. This CDR3 region has 14 residues. The V segment lost 7 bases and the J segment 8 bases; nucleotides outside the gene matches: 7. The CDR3 sequence: CASNGDRSDSPLHF. As DNA, the CDR3 is TGTGCCAGCAACGGGGACAGGTCTGATTCACCCCTCCACTTT.

The rearrangement links TRBV11-2 to TRBJ2-7; 7 nucleotides align to TRBD1. The germline V gene has CDR1 SGHAT and CDR2 FQNNGV. The CDR3 has 13 amino acids. The J segment lost 3 bases and the V segment lost 3 bases, leaving 2 bases of the junction unmatched. The CDR3 loop reads CASSFQGDYEQYF. DNA for the CDR3: TGTGCCAGCAGCTTTCAGGGGGACTACGAGCAGTACTTC.

This clonotype turned up a few times. The V call is TRBV30, the J call TRBJ2-2; 8 bases agree with TRBD1. V lost 0 bases to trimming and J lost 2 bases; unmatched junction nucleotides: 5. Looked up from germline, CDR1 is GTSNPN and CDR2 is SVGIG (reference sequence). The CDR3 loop spans 16 amino acids. The CDR3 DNA reads as TGTGCCTGGAGTGTTTCGGGACAGGTTAACACCGGGGAGCTGTTTTTT. Translating gives CAWSVSGQVNTGELFF.

Note on this clonotype: Since a much larger clone is just one base distant, this may be a read error. The rearrangement links TRBV20-1 to TRBJ2-1; no reliable D call. Germline loops: CDR1 DFQATT, CDR2 SNEGSKA (reference sequence). V was clipped by 2 bases and J by 2 bases, with 13 bases between them. The CDR3 extends over 15 amino acids. This CDR3 is CSARPQDEPYNEQFF. The CDR3 bases are TGCAGTGCTAGACCGCAGGACGAGCCCTACAATGAGCAGTTCTTC.

With respect to this clonotype: An end of the junction does not agree with germline; a read error may underlie this. The chain has TRBV7-7 and TRBJ1-4, with 10 bases identical to TRBD1. This CDR3 contains 16 residues. Looked up from germline, CDR1 is SSHAT and CDR2 is FNYEAQ (reference sequence). CDR3 loop: CASSSGQGVVGEKLFF. The CDR3 DNA reads as TGTGCTAGCAGCTCCGGACAGGGGGTGGTAGGTGAAAAACTGTTTTTT.

This clonotype was detected ten times or more. This chain joins TRBV11-2 and TRBJ2-1; possible D gene TRBD1, 6 bases. Germline V gene lookup returns CDR1 SGHAT and CDR2 FQNNGV. Trimming shortened V by 3 bases and J by 6 bases, and 12 bases separated the two germline ends. CDR3 length: 14 residues. The CDR3 DNA reads TGTGCCAGCAGCTTGGGACACCACCCCAATGAGCAGTTCTTC. This gives the protein CASSLGHHPNEQFF. Filled out from reference TRBV11-2 and TRBJ2-1, the complete variable domain reads EAGVAQSPRYKIIEKRQSVAFWCNPISGHATLYWYQQILGQGPKLLIQFQNNGVVDDSQLPKDRFSAERLKGVDSTLKIQPAKLEDSAVYLCASSLGHHPNEQFFGPGTRLTVL.

This clonotype was counted a few times. The chain has TRBV14 and TRBJ1-1; D is unresolved. The CDR3 contains 12 residues. Germline loops: CDR1 SGHDN, CDR2 FVKESK. Trimming took off 4 bases at V and 7 bases at J, with 10 bases between the two ends. CDR3 sequence reads: CASSLTSYEAFF. The CDR3 bases are TGTGCCAGCAGCCTGACAAGTTATGAAGCTTTCTTT.

V and J are TRBV2 and TRBJ2-5; the match to TRBD1 covers 7 bases. CDR1 is SNHLY, CDR2 FYNNEI, per germline. This CDR3 comprises 16 residues. Unmatched junction bases numbered 16, after V lost 7 bases and J lost 5 bases. This CDR3 reads CASNAQGTILRETQYF. CDR3 bases: TGTGCCAGCAACGCACAGGGGACCATCCTCCGGGAGACCCAGTACTTC.

This clonotype appeared a few times. The CDR3: CASSLVGGQETQYF. CDR3 bases: TGCGCCAGCAGCTTGGTAGGGGGCCAAGAGACCCAGTACTTC. The genes are TRBV5-1 and TRBJ2-5, with D perhaps TRBD1 (6 bases). Germline CDR1 and CDR2: SGHRS and YFSETQ. Deletions cut 0 bases from V and 1 base from J, with 7 bases between. The CDR3 has 14 amino acids.

This clonotype occurred a few times. The gene calls are TRBV7-8 and TRBJ2-3; D gene ambiguous. Germline CDR1 and CDR2: SGHVS and FQNEAQ. The CDR3 spans 12 residues. The V end lost 3 bases, the J end lost 6 bases, and 7 bases lay between the germline ends. The CDR3 region is CASSFPADTQYF. Written as DNA, the CDR3 is TGTGCCAGCAGCTTCCCGGCGGATACGCAGTATTTT.

This clonotype has at least ten counts. This sequence joins TRBV30 and TRBJ1-4; 10 bases match TRBD1. The CDR3 covers 16 residues. Germline V CDR1 and CDR2: GTSNPN, SVGIG (reference sequence). V was clipped by 0 bases and J by 5 bases; unmatched bases: 6. The CDR3 bases are TGTGCCTGGAGTGTACCCGGGACAGGGGTAAATGAAAAACTGTTTTTT. Translating gives CAWSVPGTGVNEKLFF. Supplemented by reference TRBV30 and TRBJ1-4, the full variable domain reads SQTIHQWPATLVQPVGSPLSLECTVEGTSNPNLYWYRQAAGRGLQLLFYSVGIGQISSEVPQNLSASRPQDRQFILSSKKLLLSDSGFYLCAWSVPGTGVNEKLFFGSGTQLSVL.

This clonotype was seen a handful of times. V usage is TRBV29-1 and J usage is TRBJ1-1; D not certain. V lost 6 bases, J lost 0 bases, and 11 bases lay in between. The CDR3 loop spans 13 amino acids. Germline V gene sequence: CDR1 SQVTM, CDR2 ANQGSEA. The CDR3 sequence: CSVGGRMNTEAFF. In nucleotides, the CDR3 is TGCAGCGTCGGCGGACGGATGAACACTGAAGCTTTCTTT.

The chain has TRBV20-1 and TRBJ1-1; D may be TRBD1 (6 bases). Per the germline V gene, CDR1 is DFQATT and CDR2 is SNEGSKA (reference sequence). The V gene lost 5 bases and the J gene lost 6 bases, with 10 bases spanning the gap. This CDR3 spans 11 amino acids. The CDR3 is CSAYRAPEAFF. DNA of the CDR3: TGCAGTGCTTACAGGGCACCTGAAGCTTTCTTT.

This clonotype was observed once. J is TRBJ2-5 and V is TRBV29-1; tentatively, D is TRBD2 (6 bases). CDR3 length: 12 residues. The ends were cut back, 6 bases at V and 4 bases at J, with 12 bases in the middle. Germline CDR1 SQVTM, CDR2 ANQGSEA. CDR3 in DNA: TGCAGCGTCGCAGGAGGGATAGAGACCCAGTACTTC. This translates into CSVAGGIETQYF. Supplemented by reference TRBV29-1 and TRBJ2-5, the full variable domain reads SAVISQKPSRDICQRGTSLTIQCQVDSQVTMMFWYRQQPGQSLTLIATANQGSEATYESGFVIDKFPISRPNLTFSTLTVSNMSPEDSSIYLCSVAGGIETQYFGPGTRLLVL.

In DNA form, the CDR3 reads TGTGCCAGCCGGGGACCGGGGACTAGCGGGGGAGTCTACGAGCAGTACTTC. Amino acids: CASRGPGTSGGVYEQYF. The chain uses TRBV19 and TRBJ2-7; 14 nucleotides agree with TRBD2. CDR3 length equals 17 residues. Germline V gives CDR1 LNHDA, CDR2 SQIVND (reference sequence). V lost 9 bases to trimming and J lost 3 bases; unmatched junction nucleotides: 13.

This clonotype was counted at least ten times. V usage is TRBV18 and J usage is TRBJ1-1; D gene ambiguous. This CDR3 spans 15 amino acids. The V end was cut by 3 bases, the J end by 0 bases, with 11 bases between. CDR1 and CDR2 (germline): KGHSH, LQKENI. The CDR3 sequence: CASSPTKVMNTEAFF. The CDR3 coding sequence is TGTGCCAGCTCACCTACCAAGGTAATGAACACTGAAGCTTTCTTT.

There are a few counts of this clonotype. This sequence joins TRBV12-3 or TRBV12-4 and TRBJ1-5; D not resolved. Trimming took off 6 bases at V and 0 bases at J, with 12 bases between the two ends. There are 15 residues in the CDR3. CDR3 coding DNA: TGTGCCAGCAGATCCGGCAGCTATAGCAATCAGCCCCAGCATTTT. Protein: CASRSGSYSNQPQHF.